The 18 T cell receptor beta chains presented below share a single source sample, sequenced in a study of vaccination effects on CD4 cells after COVID-19. Antigen specificity for these receptors is unknown. Method: immunoSEQ multiplex PCR; TCRdb's copy keeps in-frame clones and lacks some. The sample consists of approximately 58,000 clones, 60% to 85% of them appearing once. Isolation of CD4+ T cells took place after approximately 10 days of culture. Material: CD4+ T cells from PBMCs cultured without peptide, obtained before COVID-19 vaccination. The origin of the receptors is a human donor who received a COVID-19 vaccine.

This chain connects TRBV7-9 to TRBJ2-5, with 8 bases identical to TRBD2. CDR1 SEHNR and CDR2 FQNEAQ come from the germline V gene (reference sequence). Trimming removed 3 bases from V and 4 bases from J; junction bases left unmatched: 19. The CDR3 runs to 19 residues. The CDR3 bases are TGTGCCAGCAGCTTTCGGGGGGGCGTAGGGGTAACAAAACTAGAGACCCAGTACTTC. Amino acid sequence: CASSFRGGVGVTKLETQYF. Looking up the rest from reference TRBV7-9 and TRBJ2-5 gives the full variable domain: DTGVSQNPRHKITKRGQNVTFRCDPISEHNRLYWYRQTLGQGPEFLTYFQNEAQLEKSRLLSDRFSAERPKGSFSTLEIQRTEQGDSAMYLCASSFRGGVGVTKLETQYFGPGTRLLVL.

This chain connects TRBV24-1 to TRBJ2-6; 8 bases line up with TRBD1. Per germline, CDR1 KGHDR and CDR2 SFDVKD. This CDR3 is built from 16 residues. V shed 4 bases and J 9 bases; nucleotides not matched to a gene: 10. The CDR3 DNA sequence: TGTGCCACCAGTGACCAGACAGGGGAATCCCTCAACGTCCTGACTTTC. The encoded protein is CATSDQTGESLNVLTF.

The chain uses TRBV24-1 and TRBJ2-5; D is perhaps TRBD1 (5 bases). V was trimmed by 0 bases and J by 3 bases, leaving 10 bases between them. Germline V lookup: CDR1 KGHDR, CDR2 SFDVKD. This CDR3 comprises 15 residues. The CDR3 nucleotides are TGTGCCACCAGTGATTTGCAAGCAGGGAAAGAGACCCAGTACTTC. Protein sequence: CATSDLQAGKETQYF.

The chain uses TRBV29-1 and TRBJ1-3; no clear D gene. Germline CDR1 is SQVTM and CDR2 is ANQGSEA. The length of the CDR3 is 12 residues. Deletions cut 6 bases from V and 0 bases from J, with 6 bases between. The CDR3 DNA sequence: TGCAGCGTGGACGTCTCTGGAAACACCATATATTTT. It encodes CSVDVSGNTIYF.

The V call is TRBV6-1, the J call TRBJ2-3, with 7 nucleotides matching TRBD2. The CDR3 covers 16 residues. J gave up 1 base and V 3 bases, and 7 bases lay outside the gene matches. Germline CDR1 MNHNS, CDR2 SASEGT. For the CDR3, the DNA is TGTGCCAGCAGTGACATCGGACTAGTCGGCACAGATACGCAGTATTTT. It yields the protein CASSDIGLVGTDTQYF.

The genes are TRBV10-2 and TRBJ2-7, with D perhaps matching TRBD1 or TRBD2 (6 bases each). In germline, CDR1 is WSHSY, CDR2 SAAADI. The CDR3 covers 11 residues. The V and J ends lost 8 bases and 5 bases respectively, with 10 bases between them. CDR3 in amino acids: CASSEGDEQYV. In nucleotides, the CDR3 is TGCGCCAGCTCGGAGGGGGACGAGCAGTACGTC.

The J gene is TRBJ2-7, the V gene TRBV5-4; possibly TRBD2 for D (5 bases). The CDR3 extends over 15 amino acids. Trimming cost V 0 bases and J 2 bases, with 12 bases left between them. Germline values: CDR1 SGHNT, CDR2 YYREEE (reference sequence). CDR3 residues: CASSLASGPPYEQYV. CDR3 nucleotides: TGTGCCAGCAGCTTGGCAAGCGGACCACCCTACGAGCAGTACGTC.

V gene TRBV5-4 combines with J gene TRBJ1-2, with TRBD1 matching 7 bases. V shed 1 base and J 4 bases; nucleotides not matched to a gene: 7. The CDR3 length is 15 residues. CDR1 is SGHNT and CDR2 is YYREEE in the germline V gene (reference sequence). CDR3 protein: CASSLRGGASYGYTF. The CDR3 bases are TGTGCCAGCAGCTTGCGAGGGGGCGCTTCCTATGGCTACACCTTC.

The sample holds one count of this clone. The V and J genes are TRBV4-1 and TRBJ1-2; D perhaps matches TRBD1 (6 bases). The V end was cut by 1 base, the J end by 8 bases, with 11 bases between. The germline CDR1 and CDR2 sequences are MGHRA and YSYEKL. There are 13 residues in the CDR3. The CDR3 DNA is TGCGCCAGCAGCCAAGGAGGGGGTCGGGGCTACACCTTC. Residues: CASSQGGGRGYTF.

This sequence joins TRBV6-6 and TRBJ1-1; D gene ambiguous. Trimming removed 2 bases at V and 5 bases at J, with 3 bases between. CDR1 is MNHNY and CDR2 is SVGAGI in the germline V gene (reference sequence). The CDR3 contains 11 residues. Here the CDR3 reads CASSYGTEAFF. Here the CDR3 DNA reads TGTGCCAGCAGTTACGGTACTGAAGCTTTCTTT.

V gene TRBV10-2 combines with J gene TRBJ2-3, with TRBD2 identical over 11 bases. V dropped 2 bases and J dropped 7; count of bases not matched to a gene: 5. Germline V gene lookup returns CDR1 WSHSY and CDR2 SAAADI. The CDR3 consists of 15 residues. CDR3 nucleotides: TGCGCCAGCAGTGAGGTAGCGGGGGGGTCAAATACGCAGTATTTT. Translation gives CASSEVAGGSNTQYF.

The rearrangement links TRBV30 to TRBJ1-4, with D hard to call. Germline V gene sequence: CDR1 GTSNPN, CDR2 SVGIG (reference sequence). The ends were cut back, 2 bases at V and 3 bases at J, with 10 bases in the middle. This CDR3 contains 14 residues. CDR3 sequence reads: CAWSQGRSNEKLFF. In nucleotides, the CDR3 is TGTGCCTGGAGTCAAGGACGGTCTAATGAAAAACTGTTTTTT.

This chain joins TRBV3-1 (or the pseudogene TRBV3-2) and TRBJ2-5; TRBD2 aligns across 10 bases. Germline-derived CDR1 and CDR2 are LGHDT and YNNKEL (reference sequence). The trim removed 5 bases at V and 5 bases at J, leaving 8 bases unmatched. The CDR3 has 15 residues. DNA of the CDR3: TGTGCCAGCAGCTTAGCGGGGGGCCGTTCCGAGACCCAGTACTTC. This codes for CASSLAGGRSETQYF.

V usage is TRBV9 and J usage is TRBJ1-1, with D tentatively TRBD1 (5 bases). The CDR3 is 15 amino acids. Trimming stripped 0 bases from V and 3 bases from J, with 12 bases between. CDR1 is SGDLS and CDR2 is YYNGEE in the germline V gene. Here the CDR3 reads CASSVEGNSDTEAFF. CDR3 bases: TGTGCCAGCAGCGTAGAGGGGAATTCAGACACTGAAGCTTTCTTT.

This chain joins TRBV5-1 and TRBJ1-1, with no clear D. This CDR3 is 15 amino acids long. Trimming left V 4 bases short and J 5 bases short, with 18 bases between. Germline-derived CDR1 and CDR2 are SGHRS and YFSETQ. The CDR3 nucleotides read TGCGCCAGCAGCCGCACGCCTCAGGAAGGGACTGAAGCTTTCTTT. Translation: CASSRTPQEGTEAFF.

V usage is TRBV7-3 and J usage is TRBJ2-2; 10 positions match TRBD2. Germline V gene sequence: CDR1 SGHTA, CDR2 FQGTGA. The CDR3 covers 17 residues. Losses at the gene ends were 1 base for V and 0 bases for J; bases not matched to a gene: 2. The DNA of the CDR3 is TGTGCCAGCAGCTTAATAAGCGGGGGGGCGAACACCGGGGAGCTGTTTTTT. As protein: CASSLISGGANTGELFF.

In this sample, this clone turned up a few times. V is TRBV7-2 and J is TRBJ1-5, with D perhaps TRBD1 (5 bases). Germline CDR1 and CDR2: SGHTA and FQGNSA. The CDR3 has 14 residues. V was shortened by 3 bases and J by 9 bases, with 15 bases between the two germline ends. The CDR3 loop reads CASSFPGGERPQHF. CDR3 nucleotide sequence: TGTGCCAGCAGCTTCCCGGGGGGAGAGCGGCCCCAGCATTTT.

This chain joins TRBV27 and TRBJ1-2; D unclear. The CDR3 totals 15 residues. V shed 5 bases and J shed 4 bases, with 17 bases lying between them. Germline CDR1 is MNHEY and CDR2 is SMNVEV (reference sequence). The CDR3 sequence is CASSPYQRWGYGYTF. CDR3 in DNA: TGTGCCAGCAGTCCTTATCAGCGGTGGGGCTATGGCTACACCTTC.